This T cell receptor (beta chain) was sequenced during a study of glioma-infiltrating T cells. Study results and limitations: Non-neoplastic patients had below-expected tissue-blood divergence, while all gliomas exceeded expectation.

V lost 5 bases, J lost 5 bases, and 16 bases lay in between. CDR3 length: 13 amino acids. Germline assignment: CDR1 DFQATT and CDR2 SNEGSKA (reference sequence). In this sample, this clonotype is medium-sized (0.01 to 0.1%). Its antigen is still unknown. Amplification of TCR alpha and beta CDR3 regions from RNA used iRepertoire nested multiplex PCR. TCRdb redid the calling of the multiplex PCR reads with MiXCR, one entry per CDR3 protein. This sample has several thousand distinct CDR3 sequences, with roughly 47% found just once. This sequence was found in a human donor with low-grade glioma or glioblastoma, undergoing nonglioma brain surgery, or in good health (not recorded which). The chain is built from TRBV20-1 and TRBJ2-7, with D perhaps being TRBD1 or TRBD2 (6 bases each). Sequencing was performed on glioma tissue, nonneoplastic brain tissue, or PBMCs (not recorded which). CDR3 coding DNA: TGCAGTGCTTGGACCGGGGGCACCGACGAGCAGTACTTC. Translated, it gives CSAWTGGTDEQYF.